The clone carrying this T cell receptor beta chain was recorded only once. The CDR3 totals 15 residues. Looked up from germline, CDR1 is MNHEY and CDR2 is SMNVEV (reference sequence). V lost 7 bases to trimming and J lost 7 bases; unmatched junction nucleotides: 12. The data originate from a study of T cell changes during pregnancy in multiple sclerosis. Here immunoSEQ multiplex PCR was the method, and the copy in TCRdb shows in-frame clones only, minus some. The sample carries 100,000 or so clones, approximately 94% recorded once. V usage is TRBV27 and J usage is TRBJ1-5; 8 bases map to TRBD1. This TCR was sampled from a female donor with multiple sclerosis, enrolled in a pregnancy study. Source: peripheral blood, taken in the third trimester of pregnancy. The chain's CDR3 is CASTSLQGVSQPQHF. CDR3 nucleotide sequence: TGTGCCAGCACATCCTTACAGGGGGTGAGCCAGCCCCAGCATTTT.